This T cell receptor (beta chain) was retrieved from a study of T cell responses to AZD1222 COVID-19 vaccine. Study in general: Pooled samples include second doses given at about 4 or 12 weeks.

Only in-frame clones appear in the TCRdb table, and some are missing; sequencing was by immunoSEQ multiplex PCR. The sample includes some 120,000 clones, about 90% seen only once; the top ten take roughly 5%. Study-level findings and limits: Among AZD1222 vaccinees, only 5 to 7 were seropositive at baseline. Recipients of two AZD1222 doses showed rising Spike-specific TCR breadth and depth. Donor demographics were predominantly white British with a female majority; clonal diversity may be underestimated.

The CDR3 runs 14 residues. V shed 5 bases, J shed 8 bases, and the junction held 9 bases outside the gene matches. CDR1 is GTSNPN, CDR2 SVGIG, per germline (reference sequence). Worth noting for this clone: Its antigen is unknown.

Sequencing used peripheral blood, obtained on day 0 of AZD1222 vaccination. The chain has TRBV30 and TRBJ1-6; 7 nucleotides align to TRBD1. The sequence was obtained from an adult in good health. CDR3 residues: CAWRYTGDHSPLHF. As DNA, the CDR3 is TGTGCCTGGCGCTACACAGGGGACCATTCACCCCTCCACTTT.